This TCR beta chain originates from a study of T cells in Graves' hyperthyroidism and ophthalmopathy. Study in general: Peripheral blood specimens were obtained at initial diagnosis, prior to any treatment. Study findings and constraints: Blood held most thyroid clonotypes expanded above 0.001 frequency.

Ophthalmopathy cases met thresholds of Clinical Activity Score at least 3, NOSPECS grade at least 4 and duration under 3 months. The authors took PBMCs from 9.5 to 10 ml fresh peripheral blood. RNA transcripts served as the template for amplifying TCR beta CDR3 regions. Initially, a first-round RT-PCR of the TCR CDR3 employed the HTBI primer set. MiXCR was run by TCRdb on the multiplex PCR reads, yielding one entry per CDR3 protein. The sample gives 300,000 to 500,000 distinct CDR3 sequences, roughly 13% of which show up once; around 27% is in the top ten. Germline V gene lookup returns CDR1 MNHNS and CDR2 SASEGT. V lost 8 bases to trimming and J lost 7 bases; unmatched junction nucleotides: 9. The CDR3 runs to 14 residues. There are a few counts of this clonotype. Its antigen is undetermined.

The V and J genes are TRBV6-1 and TRBJ2-7; 12 bases align to TRBD2. Sequenced sample: blood. The TCR sequence derives from a man aged 50-60 years with Graves' ophthalmopathy. CDR3 nucleotides: TGTGCCAGCGGGCTAGCGGGAGGGCAAGGGGAGCAGTACTTC. Its protein is CASGLAGGQGEQYF.